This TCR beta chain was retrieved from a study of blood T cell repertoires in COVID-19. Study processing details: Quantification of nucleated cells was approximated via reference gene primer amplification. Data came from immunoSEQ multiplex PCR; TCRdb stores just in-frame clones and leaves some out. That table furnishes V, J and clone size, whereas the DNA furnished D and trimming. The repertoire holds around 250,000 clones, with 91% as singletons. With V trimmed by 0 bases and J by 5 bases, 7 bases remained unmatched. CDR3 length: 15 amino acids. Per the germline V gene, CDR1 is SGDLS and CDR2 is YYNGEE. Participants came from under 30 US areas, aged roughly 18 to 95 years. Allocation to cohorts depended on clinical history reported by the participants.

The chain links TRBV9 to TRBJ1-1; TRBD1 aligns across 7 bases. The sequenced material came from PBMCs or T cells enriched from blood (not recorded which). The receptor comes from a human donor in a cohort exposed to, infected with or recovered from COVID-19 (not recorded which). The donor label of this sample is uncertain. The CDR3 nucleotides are TGTGCCAGCAGCGTAGTCCCAGGGGGAGGTACTGAAGCTTTCTTT. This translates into CASSVVPGGGTEAFF.